A single TCR beta chain is shown here with its context. Both TCRalpha and TCRbeta chains were reverse transcribed with V-gene-specific primers. The authors amplified TCRs for 20 PCR cycles with a constant-region primer and a V-primer adapter. mRNA isolates were amplified via in vitro transcription. TCRdb redid the calling of the reads with MiXCR, one entry per CDR3 protein. This sample has roughly 90,000 distinct CDR3 sequences, with around 20% found just once. V lost 6 bases, J lost 4 bases, and 8 bases stayed unmatched. The CDR3 loop spans 14 amino acids. Per germline, CDR1 SGHVS and CDR2 FQNEAQ. Time point defined: after trial treatment. Treatment of the sample: LDRT plus nivolumab, ipilimumab, low-dose cyclophosphamide and aspirin (RACIN trial). Donors were treated with nivolumab, ipilimumab, aspirin, and low-dose cyclophosphamide and radiotherapy. Those who qualified had advanced solid tumors (lacking tumor-infiltrating lymphocytes).

This entry comes from a study of low-dose radiotherapy and immunotherapy resistance in tumors. Across the study: The 200 mg/m2 dose of intravenous cyclophosphamide was given every two weeks, one day before radiation and immunotherapy.

The receptor comes from a female donor with ovarian cancer. The starting material was PBMCs, obtained after low-dose radiotherapy plus immunotherapy. J is TRBJ1-1 and V is TRBV7-8, with 7 nucleotides matching TRBD1. DNA for the CDR3: TGTGCCAGCAGTGGAGGGGGCTGGAGCACTGAAGCTTTCTTT. This gives the protein CASSGGGWSTEAFF.